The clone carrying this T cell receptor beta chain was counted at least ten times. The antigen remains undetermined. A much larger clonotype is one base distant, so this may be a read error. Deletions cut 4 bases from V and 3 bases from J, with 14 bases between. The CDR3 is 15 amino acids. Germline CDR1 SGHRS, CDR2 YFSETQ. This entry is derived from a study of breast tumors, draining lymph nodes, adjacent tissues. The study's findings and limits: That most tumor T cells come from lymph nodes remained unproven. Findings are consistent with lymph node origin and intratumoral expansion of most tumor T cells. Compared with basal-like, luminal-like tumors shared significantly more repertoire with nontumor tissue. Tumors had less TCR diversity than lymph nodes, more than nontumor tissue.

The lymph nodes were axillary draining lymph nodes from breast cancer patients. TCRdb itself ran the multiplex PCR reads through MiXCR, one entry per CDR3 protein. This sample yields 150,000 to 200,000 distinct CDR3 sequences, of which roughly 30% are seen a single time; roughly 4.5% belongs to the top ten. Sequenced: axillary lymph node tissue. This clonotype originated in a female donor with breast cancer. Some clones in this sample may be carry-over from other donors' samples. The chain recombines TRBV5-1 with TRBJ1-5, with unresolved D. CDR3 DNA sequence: TGCGCCAGCAGCCTGGGAACAGCCCACAATCAGCCCCAGCATTTT. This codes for CASSLGTAHNQPQHF.